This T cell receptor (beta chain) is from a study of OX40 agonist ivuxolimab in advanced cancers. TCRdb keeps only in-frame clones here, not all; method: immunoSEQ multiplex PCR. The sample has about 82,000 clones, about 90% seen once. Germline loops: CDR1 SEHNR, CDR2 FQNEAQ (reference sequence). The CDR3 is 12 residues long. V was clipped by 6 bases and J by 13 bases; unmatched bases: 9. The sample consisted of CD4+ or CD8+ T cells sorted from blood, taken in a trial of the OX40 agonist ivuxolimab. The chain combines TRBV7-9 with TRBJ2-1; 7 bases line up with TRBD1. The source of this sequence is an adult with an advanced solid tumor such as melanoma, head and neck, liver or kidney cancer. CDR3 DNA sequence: TGTGCCAGCAGATTTACAGGGGCCCCCCAGTTCTTC. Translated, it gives CASRFTGAPQFF.